In its sample, the clone carrying this T cell receptor beta chain was seen many times. This entry comes from a study of Graves' ophthalmopathy and Graves' hyperthyroidism. The CDR3 consists of 14 residues. Trimming removed 5 bases from V and 2 bases from J; junction bases left unmatched: 6. Germline CDR1 reads LNHDA; CDR2 reads SQIVND (reference sequence). As the template, RNA transcripts were used to amplify TCR beta CDR3 regions. The library came from an HTBI-primed first-round RT-PCR and a second-round multiplex PCR. TCRdb re-analysed the multiplex PCR reads in MiXCR, keeping a single row per CDR3 protein. The sample consists of 660,000 or so distinct CDR3 sequences, roughly two fifths of them appearing once.

Sequenced sample: peripheral blood. This TCR was sampled from an adult man with Graves' ophthalmopathy. V usage is TRBV19 and J usage is TRBJ2-7, with 7 bases lining up with TRBD2. The CDR3 DNA reads as TGTGCCAGTAGTCCTGGACTAGGTCCCTACGAGCAGTACTTC. Residues: CASSPGLGPYEQYF. Variable domain in full (rest from reference TRBV19 and TRBJ2-7): DGGITQSPKYLFRKEGQNVTLSCEQNLNHDAMYWYRQDPGQGLRLIYYSQIVNDFQKGDIAEGYSVSREKKESFPLTVTSAQKNPTAFYLCASSPGLGPYEQYFGPGTRLTVT.